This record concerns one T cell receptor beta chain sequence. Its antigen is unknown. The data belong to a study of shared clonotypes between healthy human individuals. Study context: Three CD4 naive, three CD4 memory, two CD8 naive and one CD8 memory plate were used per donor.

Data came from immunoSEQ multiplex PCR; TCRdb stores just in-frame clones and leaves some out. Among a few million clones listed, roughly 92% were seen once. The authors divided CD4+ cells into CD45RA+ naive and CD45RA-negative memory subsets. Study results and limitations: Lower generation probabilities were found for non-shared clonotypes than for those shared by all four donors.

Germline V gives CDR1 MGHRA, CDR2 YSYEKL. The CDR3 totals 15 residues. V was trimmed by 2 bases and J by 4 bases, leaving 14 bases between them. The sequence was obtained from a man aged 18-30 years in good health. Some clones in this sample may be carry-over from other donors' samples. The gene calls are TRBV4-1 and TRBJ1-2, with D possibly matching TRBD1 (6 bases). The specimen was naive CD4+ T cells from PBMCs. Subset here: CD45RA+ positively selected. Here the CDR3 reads CASSQKTGFGYGYTF. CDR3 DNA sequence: TGCGCCAGCAGCCAAAAAACAGGGTTTGGCTATGGCTACACCTTC.